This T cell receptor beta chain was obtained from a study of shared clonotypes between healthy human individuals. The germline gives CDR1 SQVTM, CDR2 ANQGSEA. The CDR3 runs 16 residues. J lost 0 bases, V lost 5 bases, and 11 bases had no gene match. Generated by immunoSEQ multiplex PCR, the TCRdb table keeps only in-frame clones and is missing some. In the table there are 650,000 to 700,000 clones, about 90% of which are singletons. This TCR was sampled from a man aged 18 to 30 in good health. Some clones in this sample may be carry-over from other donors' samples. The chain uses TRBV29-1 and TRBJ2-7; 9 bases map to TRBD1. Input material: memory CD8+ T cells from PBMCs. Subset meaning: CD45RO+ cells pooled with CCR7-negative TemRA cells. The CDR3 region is CSVRPGTGPSSYEQYF. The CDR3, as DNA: TGCAGCGTTCGTCCCGGGACAGGGCCGAGCTCCTACGAGCAGTACTTC.